A selection of T cell receptor beta chains follows, all from one sample in a study of T cells in narcolepsy. Sequencing used immunoSEQ multiplex PCR; TCRdb keeps in-frame clones, though not all of them. The sample includes fewer than 35,000 clones, 70% to 80% of them seen just once. Sequencing was performed on CD45RA- memory CD4+ T cells from PBMCs. The receptors come from a human donor with narcolepsy. Both conserved end residues are part of each CDR3. D genes are given only for firm matches. Size is stated for part of the rows, as once, few or many counts, or as a class when the clone is expanded.

TRBV7-8	NA	TRBD1	TRBJ1-2	TGTGCCAGCAGCTTGGACAGGGTTGCTGGCTACACCTTC	CASSLDRVAGYTF
TRBV11-3	few	TRBD2	TRBJ2-1	TGTGCCAGCAGCCCTCGGGGCGGCTGGGGCGGGAGTTCCTACAATGAGCAGTTCTTC	CASSPRGGWGGSSYNEQFF
TRBV27	NA	NA	TRBJ1-1	TGTGCCAGCAGTTTATCACGGGGGTGGGGTGGAAAGGACACTGAAGCTTTCTTT	CASSLSRGWGGKDTEAFF
TRBV29-1	NA	NA	TRBJ1-2	TGCAGCGTTGCTAGGGGGGATTATGGCTGCACCTTC	CSVARGDYGCTF
TRBV28	NA	NA	TRBJ2-7	TGTGCCAGCAGCCTACCCCTCGTTACCGAGCAGTACTTC	CASSLPLVTEQYF
TRBV30	NA	NA	TRBJ2-3	TGTGCCGGGGGACGGCAAGATACGCAGTATTTT	CAGGRQDTQYF
TRBV5-1	NA	NA	TRBJ2-3	TGCGCCAGCAGCTTGGAGGTCAGCCCCGGGGATACGCAGTATTTT	CASSLEVSPGDTQYF
TRBV11-3	NA	TRBD2	TRBJ2-7	TGTGCCAGCAGCTGGAGGGGGACTAGCGGGAGTAACGAGCAGTACTTC	CASSWRGTSGSNEQYF
TRBV5-1	NA	TRBD2	TRBJ2-2	TGCGCCAGCAGCCCTCCGGGTAGCGGGATAGGCGGGGAGCTGTTTTTT	CASSPPGSGIGGELFF
TRBV6-5	few	NA	TRBJ1-1	TGTGCCAGCAGTTACTCGAAGTACACTGAAGCTTTCTTT	CASSYSKYTEAFF
TRBV7-2	NA	NA	TRBJ2-3	TGTGCCAGCAGCTTAGCGGCGGGGACCTCTACAGATACGCAGTATTTT	CASSLAAGTSTDTQYF
TRBV6-1	NA	NA	TRBJ1-2	TGTGCCAGCAGTGAAGCGCTCGATAGGGGCTACACCTTC	CASSEALDRGYTF
TRBV30	NA	NA	TRBJ1-1	TGTGCCTGGAAGCGGGGGGACACTGAAGCTTTCTTT	CAWKRGDTEAFF
TRBV20-1	once	NA	TRBJ2-3	TGCGGAGGTCGGGACGCAGATACGCAGTATTTT	CGGRDADTQYF
TRBV19	NA	NA	TRBJ2-3	TGTGCCAGTAGTTCCTCGGGAAGAACTAGCACAGATACGCAGTATTTT	CASSSSGRTSTDTQYF
TRBV7-3	once	TRBD2	TRBJ2-2	TGTGCCAGCAGCTTAAGGACTAGCGGGAGGGCCGGAGGGGAGCTGTTTTTT	CASSLRTSGRAGGELFF
TRBV5-1	once	NA	TRBJ1-3	TGCGCCAGCAGCTTAGGGGGGCCTGGAAACACCATATATTTT	CASSLGGPGNTIYF
TRBV15	NA	NA	TRBJ2-7	TGTGCCACCAGCAGAGACGGTTCCTACGAGCAGTACTTC	CATSRDGSYEQYF
TRBV7-9	NA	NA	TRBJ2-2	TGTGCCAGCAGCTTAACCAAGGAAGGGTCCGGGGAGCTGTTTTTT	CASSLTKEGSGELFF
TRBV10-3	NA	NA	TRBJ2-7	TGTGCCATCAGCCCTAACAGCACCTCCGTACTACGAGCTGTGCAGTACTTC	CAISPNSTSVLRAVQYF
TRBV9	NA	NA	TRBJ2-1	TGTGCCAGCAGCGGGCCGGGACCACGTAACAATGAGCAGTTCTTC	CASSGPGPRNNEQFF
TRBV6-5	NA	NA	TRBJ2-7	TGTGCCAGCAGCCAATACGCTTCCTACGAGCAGTACTTC	CASSQYASYEQYF
TRBV25-1	NA	NA	TRBJ1-2	TGTGCCAGCAGTGAATCCAGGACAGCCGGGAGGTTTGGCTACACCTTC	CASSESRTAGRFGYTF
TRBV19	NA	NA	TRBJ1-5	TGTGCCAGTAATAGAGTGGGGGCAGGCAATCAGCCCCAGCATTTT	CASNRVGAGNQPQHF
TRBV19	NA	TRBD1	TRBJ2-1	TGTGCCAGTAGTGAGTACAGGGGTTGGTTCTTC	CASSEYRGWFF
TRBV12-5	NA	NA	TRBJ2-3	TGTGCTAGTGGTCCGGGGGCTAGCGATTCAGATACGCAGTATTTT	CASGPGASDSDTQYF
TRBV11-3	NA	NA	TRBJ2-3	TGTGCCAGCAGCTTAGAATTGGGTCAGGTCGGACAGCCTAGCACAGATACGCAGTATTTT	CASSLELGQVGQPSTDTQYF
TRBV28	NA	NA	TRBJ1-3	TGTGCCAGCAGTTCATCAGGCCGTGGAAACACCATATATTTT	CASSSSGRGNTIYF
TRBV8-2	once	NA	TRBJ2-6	TGTGGCACCACTGTGAAGATAACACAAAGTCGGGCCAACGTCCTGACTTTC	CGTTVKITQSRANVLTF
TRBV5-8	NA	TRBD2	TRBJ2-7	TGTGCCAGCAGCTTCGGACTAGCGGACGACTTTTACGAGCAGTACTTC	CASSFGLADDFYEQYF
TRBV5-1	NA	NA	TRBJ1-2	TGCGCCAGCAGCCCCGCGGCGGAGAACTATGGCTACACCTTC	CASSPAAENYGYTF
TRBV19	NA	NA	TRBJ2-7	TGTGCCAGTAGTATGGCGGGACAGACCTACGAGCAGTACTTC	CASSMAGQTYEQYF
TRBV28	few	NA	TRBJ2-7	TGTGCCAGCGGGGTTCGGAACGAGCAGTACTTC	CASGVRNEQYF
TRBV11-2	once	NA	TRBJ2-1	TGTGCCAGCAGCACAAATAGAATAACGTTCTTC	CASSTNRITFF
TRBV6-1	NA	TRBD1	TRBJ2-1	TGTGCCAGCAGCGGAGACAGGGGCAATGAGCAGTTCTTC	CASSGDRGNEQFF
TRBV4-1	NA	TRBD2	TRBJ2-1	TGCGCCAGCAGCCAAGATGGACTAGCGGGCAATGAGCAGTTCTTC	CASSQDGLAGNEQFF
TRBV30	NA	NA	TRBJ1-2	TGTGCCTGGACCGTGGGAGGGCTGCTTTTAGGGGGCTACACCTTC	CAWTVGGLLLGGYTF
TRBV19	NA	NA	TRBJ2-7	TGTGCCCCGGGGTCAGGGATCTACGAGCAGTACTTC	CAPGSGIYEQYF
TRBV28	NA	NA	TRBJ1-1	TGTGCCAGCAGCTCACCATTTGAAGCTTTCTTT	CASSSPFEAFF
TRBV6-5	NA	NA	TRBJ1-4	TGTGCCAGCAGGACGGACAGCACAAAACTGTTTTTT	CASRTDSTKLFF
TRBV19	few	NA	TRBJ1-5	TGTGCCAGCCGAGTTACCCGGGATCAGCCCCAGCATTTT	CASRVTRDQPQHF
TRBV5-6	few	NA	TRBJ1-3	TGTGCCAGCAGCTTTTATGGAGGGTTAAGCTCTGGAAACACCATATATTTT	CASSFYGGLSSGNTIYF
TRBV10-3	NA	NA	TRBJ2-7	TGTGCCATCAGCCTAGGGGACTTTGGCGAGCAGTACTTC	CAISLGDFGEQYF
TRBV27	NA	TRBD2	TRBJ2-1	TGTGCCAGCAGTTCGCTAGCGGGAGGGCCGAGGCAGTTCTTC	CASSSLAGGPRQFF
TRBV15	NA	NA	TRBJ1-2	TGTGCCACCAGCAGCGGGGTAATTAACTATGGCTACACCTTC	CATSSGVINYGYTF
TRBV7-8	NA	NA	TRBJ2-2	TGTGCCAGCACCCTTCTCCTAAACACCGGGGAGCTGTTTTTT	CASTLLLNTGELFF
TRBV11-3	once	NA	TRBJ2-7	TGTGCCAGCAGCTTAGATAGCGTAGCCTACGAGCAGTACTTC	CASSLDSVAYEQYF
TRBV10-3	NA	NA	TRBJ1-1	TGTGCCATCAGTGAGTTACCACAGGGAAAAACTGAAGCTTTCTTT	CAISELPQGKTEAFF
TRBV11-2	NA	TRBD1	TRBJ2-1	TGTGCCAGCAGCTGGAGCCGCTTCTCGGGACAGGGGGCCTATGAGCAGTTCTTC	CASSWSRFSGQGAYEQFF
TRBV28	NA	TRBD1	TRBJ1-1	TGTGCCAGCAGTCCAAACACAGGGGGGAACACTGAAGCTTTCTTT	CASSPNTGGNTEAFF
TRBV28	NA	NA	TRBJ1-2	TGTGCCAGCAGTTTGTCAGGGGATAACTATGGCTACACCTTC	CASSLSGDNYGYTF
TRBV11-2	NA	NA	TRBJ2-3	TGTGCCAGCAGCTTAGAGTCCAAGTCTACGCAGTATTTT	CASSLESKSTQYF
TRBV4-2	NA	NA	TRBJ1-4	TGTGCCAGCAGCCAGAACAGGGAGTCAAATGAAAAACTGTTTTTT	CASSQNRESNEKLFF
TRBV9	NA	NA	TRBJ2-2	TGTGCCAGCAGCGTAATGGGCGCGAGCACCGGGGAGCTGTTTTTT	CASSVMGASTGELFF